Included here is one T cell receptor beta chain sequence, with context. The antigen remains unidentified. The protocol was immunoSEQ multiplex PCR, while the TCRdb copy is restricted to in-frame clones and leaves out a portion. The table records just over 150,000 clones, around nine tenths of them present only once. This specimen belongs to a study of T cell responses to AZD1222 COVID-19 vaccine. The wider study: Pooling covered second doses at about 4 or about 12 weeks. Study findings and constraints: Close to half of all spike-specific TCRs reportedly target regions of the variants that are unmutated.

Looked up from germline, CDR1 is MNHNS and CDR2 is SASEGT. The CDR3 is 15 amino acids. Trimming took 2 bases from V and 2 from J, leaving 10 bases between them. This material consisted of peripheral blood, taken on day 0 of AZD1222 vaccination. This sequence was found in an adult in good health. The chain joins TRBV6-1 to TRBJ2-4, with D possibly matching TRBD1 (5 bases). The CDR3 region is CASSEIRQSKNIQYF. The CDR3 DNA reads TGTGCCAGCAGTGAAATAAGACAGTCCAAAAACATTCAGTACTTC.